Sequencing of this TCR beta chain was carried out in a study of T cells in Graves' hyperthyroidism and ophthalmopathy. Regarding the study as a whole: Progression to ophthalmopathy was predicted a median of approximately 6.4 months early.

There were TCR beta CDR3 regions amplified from RNA transcripts. First-round RT-PCR of the TCR CDR3 relied on the HTBI primer set. TCRdb reprocessed the multiplex PCR reads via MiXCR and lists one record per CDR3 protein. The sample consists of around 690,000 distinct CDR3 sequences, 17% of them appearing once. Worth noting for this clonotype: Antigen: not known.

The V gene's germline CDR1 is SGDLS and CDR2 YYNGEE. The CDR3 runs 15 residues. V lost 4 bases and J 2 bases, leaving 15 bases between the germline ends. For the diagnoses, clinical symptoms, serum thyroxine and TRAb, thyroid ultrasound and orbital computed tomography were used. This receptor was obtained from a man aged 50 to 60 with Graves' hyperthyroidism. The material sequenced was blood. The chain is built from TRBV9 and TRBJ1-2; perhaps TRBD1 as D (5 bases). The CDR3 DNA reads as TGTGCCAGCAGCCCTACGGGGCAGGGAAACTATGGCTACACCTTC. This translates into CASSPTGQGNYGYTF.